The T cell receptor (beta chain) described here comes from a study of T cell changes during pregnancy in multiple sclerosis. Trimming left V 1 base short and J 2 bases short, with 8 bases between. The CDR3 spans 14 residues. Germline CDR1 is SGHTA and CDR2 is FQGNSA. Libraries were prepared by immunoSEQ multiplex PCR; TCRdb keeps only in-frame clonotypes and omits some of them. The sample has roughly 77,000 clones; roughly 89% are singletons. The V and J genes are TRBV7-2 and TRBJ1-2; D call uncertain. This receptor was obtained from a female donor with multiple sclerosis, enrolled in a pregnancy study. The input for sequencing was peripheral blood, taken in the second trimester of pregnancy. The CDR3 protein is CASSLGAQNYGYTF. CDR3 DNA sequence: TGTGCCAGCAGCTTAGGGGCACAGAACTATGGCTACACCTTC.